This TCR beta chain was sequenced during a study of cytomegalovirus exposure and HLA in healthy donors listed by TCRdb under 2017. A note on the overall study: In an earlier analysis of 450 to 750 of the donors, 250 to 300 Gb of sequence data and just under 120 million unique TCR beta sequences from 150 million to 200 million T cells were reported. A later analysis re-analyzed previously published TCR beta repertoires from 500 to 700 donors and added high-resolution HLA genotyping to study TCR occurrence patterns. Approximately 300 gigabases of sequencing data and about 92 million unique TCR sequences made up an early release that covered some 640 HLA-typed donors. An earlier analysis of 587 of the donors used high-throughput TCR beta sequencing to judge whether each TCR beta V gene segment behaved as functional or pseudogenic. In addition to the first cohort of around 670 subjects, a separate validation cohort of some 120 different subjects was used. The number of typed donors differed by locus: about 629-630 for A, B, C, DRB1 and DQB1; some 500 for DQA1; 606 for DPA1; and 400 to 480 for DPB1. Both class I and class II loci were covered by HLA typing, at four-digit resolution. About 5 DR-DQ haplotypes were handled as single units for association and clustering, since linkage in the cohort was strong. To predict cytomegalovirus infection status, the study brought together high-throughput TCR immunosequencing, statistical association of individual TCRs with disease status, and machine learning. Every discovery cohort repertoire had been produced on one sequencing platform. Using immunosequencing, the study profiled T cell repertoires from about 610 subjects and related those repertoires to cytomegalovirus serostatus. A later genetic analysis took genome-wide SNP genotypes for 398 of the 666 donors and used that subset as a discovery cohort. Rather than drawing on any new phenotypic data, the later analysis identified candidate immune exposures from TCR beta sequences and the way those sequences occurred across donors. The aim of the study was to test whether cataloging public T cell receptors could identify signatures of past pathogen exposure. Alongside the repertoire data, information on donor age, sex, ethnicity and CMV serostatus was compiled. Among some 400 genotyped donors of the cohort, an average of roughly 230,000 unique TCR beta nucleotide sequences was sequenced per donor, of which roughly 17% were non-productive. Of the approximately 400 genotyped donors, about 80% fell in the genetic ancestry cluster associated with self-reported Caucasian donors. The investigation overall reported the following: Correlated functional status among segregating V segments might reflect linkage disequilibrium, but an unknown experimental factor could not be ruled out. Some IMGT-functional V segments, including TRBV6-2 and TRBV6-3, could not be told apart with the 87-base-pair reads, so those segments were excluded. A further reported finding was that TCR beta sequences accurately predicted the HLA-A and HLA-B alleles for most subjects in the first cohort. In the study, 150 to 200 TCR beta chains were listed as associated with cytomegalovirus. V-gene and J-gene trimming of TCR beta chains was associated with a missense DCLRE1C variant in a later genetic analysis, and the association was replicated in an independent cohort. The classifier was reported to diagnose cytomegalovirus status with high specificity and sensitivity in both the original cohort and the validation cohort. Three of the identified cytomegalovirus-associated TCR beta chains were confirmed in vitro to be specific for cytomegalovirus antigens. Broadly in line with IMGT annotations, most TCR beta V segments showed up in productive rearrangements about 87% or about 30% of the time in an earlier analysis of around 600 of the donors. A later analysis found that HLA-associated TCR beta chains were more clonally expanded and had lower generation probabilities than equally common non-associated chains. In a later analysis, TCR association rates were found to vary across HLA loci, with the most associated TCRs seen for DRB1 alleles and the fewest for HLA-C alleles. Across donors, most TCR sequences were observed very rarely, whereas some public TCRs were present in many individuals. A cluster of highly shared sequence variants was judged likely to be a technical artifact of the sequencing pipeline. For the cohort, immune exposure information was limited to CMV serostatus. Compared with the approximately 710-donor mean, donors in an Asian-associated ancestry cluster had fewer N-insertions in productive TCRs, according to a later genetic analysis. When HLA alleles, especially DR and DQ, strongly co-occurred, TCR associations were difficult to assign to individual alleles. A later analysis associated 16,951 TCR beta sequences with specific HLA alleles at a false discovery rate of 0.05. Sequencing depth was assumed to be roughly uniform across donors in the presence/absence analyses, though that assumption may not hold. Only TCR beta chains were sequenced in this cohort, and the absence of alpha or paired-chain data limited detectable features. Over 15 rarely observed V segments, including chromosome 9 orphons, were excluded from the earlier analysis of several hundred of the donors because counts were too low. Because some donors lacked HLA typing at each locus, the association tests relied only on the typed subset. In a later analysis, most CMV-associated TCR beta chains were found to appear HLA-restricted, with HLA associations seemingly driven largely by CMV exposure. According to the authors, the approach could potentially be generalized to other disease states and immunological phenotypes. A later analysis reported that several top co-occurrence clusters appeared linked to parvovirus B19, influenza, CMV and Epstein-Barr virus.

Comments on this clone: Its recognized antigen is unknown. Base qualities were left out, and no much larger clone turns up one base away.

Per the germline V gene, MDHEN is the CDR1 and SYDVKM is the CDR2. V is trimmed back by 6 bases and J by 6 bases, and the junction contains 8 bases that no gene match accounts for. The CDR3 starts with the cysteine, ends with the phenylalanine, and has 14 residues. Only the CDR3 part of the read is kept: 42 bases, read in frame from the first base. In total, 500 to 700 healthy bone marrow donors made up the cohort. At the time of sampling, all cohort members were nominally healthy, though unrecorded immune exposures were likely present. The donor tested CMV seronegative and was one of the 352 seronegative cohort members. A peripheral blood sample was provided by each donor, and peripheral blood mononuclear cells were used for TCR beta sequencing. Genomic DNA extraction from the blood cell samples was performed with the Qiagen DNeasy Blood Extraction Kit. Libraries were made using the immunoSEQ multiplex PCR assay. The multiplex PCR relied on a mix of 60 forward primers for TCR Vbeta segments and 13 reverse primers for TCR Jbeta segments. Amplification of the CDR3 region of rearranged TCR beta genes was performed with a multiplex PCR assay on genomic DNA. The Illumina HiSeq System was used to sequence the amplified TCR beta libraries as 87-base-pair reads. The published analysis was carried out like this. A later analysis tallied around 80 million unique TCR beta chains across the 660 or so repertoires, and about 12 million of those chains were shared by two or more donors. To remove PCR and sequencing errors, raw reads were error-corrected and collapsed into unique sequences using a nearest-neighbor algorithm that merged closely related sequences. CDR3 sequences were aligned to IMGT reference sequences to assign V, D and J gene segments. For a sequence to be retained, a match of at least six nucleotides was required to both a V gene segment and a J gene segment. A rearrangement counted as productive if the CDR3 had no stop codons and remained in frame with V and J, and every other rearrangement counted as non-productive. CDR3 was defined by IMGT convention, running from the second conserved V-encoded cysteine to the conserved J-encoded phenylalanine. The earlier analysis of some 600 of the donors excluded sequences that lacked an unambiguous match to a single V gene segment. In an earlier analysis of several hundred of the donors, V segments were called functional above 56.7% productive rearrangements and were called segregating when the between-donor standard deviation exceeded 5%. To diagnose cytomegalovirus status from the catalog of TCR beta chain sequences, a statistical classification framework was built. V and J gene assignment, in a later analysis, came from comparing TCR nucleotide sequences with IMGT/GENE-DB human TR gene sequences. The TCRdist pipeline was used in a later analysis to assign CDR3 sequences and most-parsimonious VDJ recombination scenarios. In a later analysis, each TCR beta chain was defined by its CDR3 amino acid sequence together with its V-gene family, and reads lacking a unique V-gene family were excluded. To address suspected cross-contamination and a sequencing artifact, a later analysis removed a few hundred highly shared, low-generation-probability nucleotide sequences. In a later analysis, a clonal expansion index for each public chain was calculated from normalized within-repertoire ranks of inferred template counts. Generation probabilities in a later analysis came from a VDJ recombination model fitted to out-of-frame rearrangements, and those results were checked against IGoR. A later analysis scored TCR-TCR, TCR-HLA and TCR-CMV co-occurrence with hypergeometric tests, applying a repertoire-size bias correction to TCR pairs. In a later analysis, false discovery rates were estimated by permuting HLA or CMV assignments 20 times. In a later analysis, co-occurring TCRs were grouped with DBSCAN, and TCRdist sequence similarity was added when clustering was performed within HLA-allele-positive subsets. Repertoires with fewer than 30,000 or more than 120,000 public chains, plus five repertoires with anomalous nucleotide sharing, were excluded from co-occurrence clustering. The clones in this table, taken by TCRdb from immuneACCESS, are in-frame only. Not every clone is retained; where verified, under half of the shortfall comes from an unresolved V gene, and the cause of the rest is unknown. V, J and clone size were drawn from that table, and D and trimming were deduced from the DNA. The sample data list around 130,000 clones, and 77% of these were observed just once. 0.75% to 0.95% of the sample belongs to the ten largest clones.

This sequence uses TRBV28 and TRBJ2-3, with TRBD1 matching 8 junction bases. Sequencing used PBMCs. The source is a woman in her fifties or sixties in good health and CMV-seronegative. The sequence in DNA is TGTGCCAGCAGACGACAGGGGAGGACTGATACGCAGTATTTT. The encoded protein is CASRRQGRTDTQYF.